Listed here are 5 T cell receptor beta chains from one sample, sequenced in a study of T cell responses to AZD1222 COVID-19 vaccine. Repertoires were generated with immunoSEQ multiplex PCR, while TCRdb's copy carries only in-frame clones and drops some. The table has about 140,000 clones, around 88% seen once; the top ten hold 3% to 4.5%. The sequencing here drew on peripheral blood, taken on day 0 of AZD1222 vaccination. Source of these receptors: an adult in good health.

The V gene is TRBV18, the J gene TRBJ1-2; a weak D match, TRBD1 (6 bases). The V gene's germline CDR1 is KGHSH and CDR2 LQKENI. This CDR3 spans 14 amino acids. V was cut by 4 bases and J by 3 bases, with 12 bases left in between. The CDR3 bases are TGTGCCAGCTCACTAAGACAGGATTACTATGGCTACACCTTC. Protein product: CASSLRQDYYGYTF. The variable domain in full, with the rest retrieved from reference TRBV18 and TRBJ1-2, is NAGVMQNPRHLVRRRGQEARLRCSPMKGHSHVYWYRQLPEEGLKFMVYLQKENIIDESGMPKERFSAEFPKEGPSILRIQQVVRGDSAAYFCASSLRQDYYGYTFGSGTRLTVV.

This sequence joins TRBV6-6 and TRBJ1-1; TRBD1 is a possible D gene (5 bases). The germline V and J ends were trimmed by 0 bases and 0 bases, with 5 bases remaining between them. Looked up from germline, CDR1 is MNHNY and CDR2 is SVGAGI (reference sequence). This CDR3 comprises 14 residues. The CDR3: CASSYSGVNTEAFF. CDR3 nucleotide sequence: TGTGCCAGCAGTTACTCAGGGGTGAACACTGAAGCTTTCTTT.

This clone was found once. The chain carries TRBV24-1 and TRBJ2-1; TRBD2 matches 8 bases. CDR1 KGHDR and CDR2 SFDVKD come from the germline V gene. V lost 2 bases, J lost 7 bases, and 12 bases stayed unmatched. This CDR3 is 17 amino acids long. CDR3 DNA: TGTGCCACCAGTGATTCCACGACTAGCGCACGCCCGAATGAGCAGTTCTTC. The encoded protein is CATSDSTTSARPNEQFF.

The V call is TRBV28, the J call TRBJ2-2; TRBD2 agrees at 12 bases. Germline assignment: CDR1 MDHEN and CDR2 SYDVKM. V gave up 6 bases and J gave up 5 bases; unmatched junction bases: 4. This CDR3 region has 15 residues. This CDR3 reads CASSSGLAGTGELFF. The DNA of the CDR3 is TGTGCCAGCAGCTCAGGACTAGCGGGGACCGGGGAGCTGTTTTTT. The complete variable domain, with remaining parts taken from reference TRBV28 and TRBJ2-2, reads DVKVTQSSRYLVKRTGEKVFLECVQDMDHENMFWYRQDPGLGLRLIYFSYDVKMKEKGDIPEGYSVSREKKERFSLILESASTNQTSMYLCASSSGLAGTGELFFGEGSRLTVL.

Note on this clone: At the DNA level, this CDR3 is encoded by other sequences in the same sample as well. The chain employs TRBV5-1 and TRBJ2-5; no clear D. Trimming left V 1 base short and J 2 bases short, with 0 bases between. CDR1 SGHRS and CDR2 YFSETQ come from the germline V gene. This CDR3 region has 11 residues. The CDR3 nucleotides are TGCGCCAGCAGCTTGCAAGAGACCCAGTACTTC. Encoded protein: CASSLQETQYF.